Following are 7 T cell receptor beta chains from one sample sequenced in a study of identical twins. MiXCR, applied by TCRdb to the 5' RACE reads, yields one record per CDR3 protein. There are approximately 410,000 distinct CDR3 sequences in the sample; approximately 18% occur only once, and less than 15% lies in the top ten. Material for sequencing was naive T cells sorted from blood. Every receptor here comes from a man aged 50 or older in good health.

This rearrangement joins TRBV28 to TRBJ2-7; 10 nucleotides align to TRBD1. The length of the CDR3 is 16 residues. V shed 6 bases, J shed 4 bases, and the junction held 12 bases outside the gene matches. Germline V lookup: CDR1 MDHEN, CDR2 SYDVKM. CDR3 region: CASSPYPGQGSYEQYF. CDR3 sequence (DNA): TGTGCCAGCAGCCCATATCCGGGACAGGGGTCTTACGAGCAGTACTTC.

The gene calls are TRBV4-3 and TRBJ2-7; D uncertain. This CDR3 is built from 14 residues. The V gene's germline CDR1 is LGHNA and CDR2 YSLEER. Trimming took off 0 bases at V and 4 bases at J, with 10 bases between the two ends. CDR3 DNA: TGCGCCAGCAGCCAAGATGGCAGGCAATACGAGCAGTACTTC. Translation: CASSQDGRQYEQYF.

There are many counts of this clonotype. This rearrangement joins TRBV6-4 to TRBJ2-3, with D perhaps TRBD2 (5 bases). V was cut by 6 bases and J by 5 bases, with 18 bases left in between. The CDR3 is 15 residues long. Germline CDR1 reads MRHNA; CDR2 reads SNTAGT. Here the CDR3 reads CASRLTLERIDTQYF. Written as DNA, the CDR3 is TGTGCCAGCAGGCTAACACTAGAAAGAATAGATACGCAGTATTTT.

This chain connects TRBV7-8 to TRBJ2-7; a possible D gene is TRBD1 (6 bases). The V gene lost 5 bases and the J gene lost 0 bases, with 14 bases spanning the gap. CDR3 length: 15 residues. Germline V CDR1 and CDR2: SGHVS, FQNEAQ. DNA for the CDR3: TGTGCCAGCAGCCCAATCACAGGGAGCTCCTACGAGCAGTACTTC. Its translation: CASSPITGSSYEQYF.

This clonotype has a count of ten or more. The chain carries TRBV7-2 and TRBJ1-2; D gene ambiguous. CDR3 length: 16 residues. Germline V lookup: CDR1 SGHTA, CDR2 FQGNSA. The V and J ends lost 4 bases and 5 bases respectively, with 20 bases between them. This CDR3 reads CASSSLFGVGDYGYTF. The DNA for the CDR3 is TGTGCCAGCAGCTCCCTCTTCGGGGTCGGGGATTATGGCTACACCTTC. Full variable domain (rest looked up from reference TRBV7-2 and TRBJ1-2): GAGVSQSPSNKVTEKGKDVELRCDPISGHTALYWYRQSLGQGLEFLIYFQGNSAPDKSGLPSDRFSAERTGGSVSTLTIQRTQQEDSAVYLCASSSLFGVGDYGYTFGSGTRLTVV.

This clonotype was detected a few times. The rearrangement links TRBV9 to TRBJ2-7; 8 nucleotides align to TRBD2. Germline-derived CDR1 and CDR2 are SGDLS and YYNGEE. There are 13 residues in the CDR3. V trimming: 7 bases; J trimming: 7 bases; junction bases outside the gene matches: 10. The CDR3 DNA follows: TGTGCCAGCTCGGGGGGGGGCTCGCTGGAGCAGTACTTC. Translation gives CASSGGGSLEQYF.

This clonotype was picked up many times. This rearrangement joins TRBV7-9 to TRBJ2-1; D is perhaps TRBD1 (5 bases). In germline, CDR1 is SEHNR, CDR2 FQNEAQ (reference sequence). CDR3 length equals 13 residues. Trimming removed 3 bases from V and 7 bases from J, with 10 bases in between. The CDR3 nucleotides read TGTGCCAGCAGCTTTCGCCAGGGTAATGAGCAGTTCTTC. Translation gives CASSFRQGNEQFF.